This TCR beta chain comes out of a study of Ad26.COV2.S vaccination and SARS-CoV-2 variants. Overall study: The COV1001 Ad26.COV2.S trial arm included the donor. Intramuscular Ad26.COV2.S doses were given once or twice, 56 days apart.

This clone was recorded at least ten times. TCRdb's copy holds only in-frame clones and misses some; the assay was immunoSEQ multiplex PCR. The sample lists about 680,000 clones, around 89% occurring once. The CDR3 extends over 19 amino acids. Germline CDR1 and CDR2: SEHNR and FQNEAQ (reference sequence). The J segment lost 4 bases and the V segment lost 5 bases, leaving 17 bases of the junction unmatched. Regarding treatment: roughly 18 received Ad26.COV2.S at low or high dose, single or two shots; five or six received placebo; per-sample allocation not given. Collection of samples fell on day 63 after the first vaccine or placebo injection. An Ad26 vector was used to express Wuhan-strain SARS-CoV-2 spike as the vaccine.

The sequence was obtained from a person aged 18 to 65 who received the Ad26.COV2.S COVID-19 vaccine or a placebo. V and J are TRBV7-9 and TRBJ2-5; 12 nucleotides align to TRBD2. This sample comprised peripheral blood, obtained in a trial of Ad26.COV2.S vaccine versus placebo. CDR3 sequence (DNA): TGTGCCAGCAGCCCCGGACGACTAGCGGGAGAGAGGGCGACAGAGACCCAGTACTTC. Its protein is CASSPGRLAGERATETQYF.